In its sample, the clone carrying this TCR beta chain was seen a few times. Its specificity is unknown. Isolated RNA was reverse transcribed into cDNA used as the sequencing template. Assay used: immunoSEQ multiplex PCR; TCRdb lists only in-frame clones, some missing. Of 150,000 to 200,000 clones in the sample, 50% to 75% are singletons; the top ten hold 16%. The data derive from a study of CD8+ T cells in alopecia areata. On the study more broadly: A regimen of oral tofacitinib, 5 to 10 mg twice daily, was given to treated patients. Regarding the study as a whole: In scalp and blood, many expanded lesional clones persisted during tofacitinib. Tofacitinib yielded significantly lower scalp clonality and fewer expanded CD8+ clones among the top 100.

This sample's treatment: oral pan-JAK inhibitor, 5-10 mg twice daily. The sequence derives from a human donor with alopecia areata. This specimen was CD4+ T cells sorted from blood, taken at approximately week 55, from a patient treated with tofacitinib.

The CDR3 reads CASSHPVIRAEAFF. CDR3 nucleotide sequence: TGCGCCAGCAGCCACCCCGTCATTCGGGCTGAAGCTTTCTTT. This sequence joins TRBV4-1 and TRBJ1-1, with no clear D. CDR1 and CDR2 (germline): MGHRA, YSYEKL. This CDR3 has 14 amino acids. V was pared by 3 bases and J by 6 bases, with 14 bases between.